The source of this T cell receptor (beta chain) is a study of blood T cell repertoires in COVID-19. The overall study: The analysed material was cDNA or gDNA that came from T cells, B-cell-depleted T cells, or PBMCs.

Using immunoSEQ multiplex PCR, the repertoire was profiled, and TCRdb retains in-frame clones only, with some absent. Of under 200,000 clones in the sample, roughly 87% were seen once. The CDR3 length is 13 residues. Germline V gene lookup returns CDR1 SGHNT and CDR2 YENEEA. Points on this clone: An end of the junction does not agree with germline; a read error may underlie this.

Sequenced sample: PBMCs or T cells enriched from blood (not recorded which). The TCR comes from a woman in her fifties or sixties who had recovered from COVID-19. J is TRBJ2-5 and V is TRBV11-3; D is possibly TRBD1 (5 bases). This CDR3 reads CASSLVGQATQYF. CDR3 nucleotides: TGTGCCAGCAGCTTAGTCGGACAAGCGACCCAGTACTTC.